The 5 T cell receptor beta chains reported below all come from one sample, sequenced in a study of neoadjuvant nivolumab and ipilimumab in lung cancer. Clones were sequenced by immunoSEQ multiplex PCR, and TCRdb holds only the in-frame ones, with some missing. Here the sample spans 30,000 or so clones, 92% being singletons. The sequencing here drew on peripheral blood, taken after neoadjuvant nivolumab, alone or with ipilimumab, at or shortly before surgery. The receptors here all came from an adult with non-small cell lung cancer.

This clone occurred a few times. This chain uses TRBV7-3 with TRBJ2-1; 7 bases agree with TRBD2. Germline V gives CDR1 SGHTA, CDR2 FQGTGA. V lost 0 bases to trimming and J lost 5 bases; unmatched junction nucleotides: 4. There are 15 residues in the CDR3. The CDR3 sequence: CASSLTGGSDNEQFF. Here the CDR3 DNA reads TGTGCCAGCAGCTTAACGGGCGGGAGTGACAATGAGCAGTTCTTC.

This clone was detected once. The V call is TRBV7-9, the J call TRBJ2-1; TRBD2 is a possible D gene (5 bases). The CDR3 runs 14 residues. CDR1 and CDR2 (germline): SEHNR, FQNEAQ (reference sequence). Deletions cut 5 bases from V and 4 bases from J, with 12 bases between. The CDR3 nucleotides read TGTGCCAGCAGCAGAGAGGGCGGATACAATGAGCAGTTCTTC. This gives the protein CASSREGGYNEQFF.

This chain links TRBV5-1 with TRBJ2-5; the D is unclear. V was cut by 4 bases and J by 5 bases, with 15 bases left in between. This CDR3 is 14 amino acids long. Germline CDR1 SGHRS, CDR2 YFSETQ. The CDR3: CASSRPLSQETQYF. The CDR3 region has the DNA TGCGCCAGCAGCCGCCCACTTTCGCAGGAGACCCAGTACTTC.

CDR3 sequence (DNA): TGTGCCAGCAGCTTGACTTCTGCGGAGACCCAGTACTTC. Translation gives CASSLTSAETQYF. J is TRBJ2-5 and V is TRBV7-2; no clear D gene. Germline V lookup: CDR1 SGHTA, CDR2 FQGNSA. This CDR3 region has 13 residues. The ends were cut back, 3 bases at V and 5 bases at J, with 10 bases in the middle.

The chain recombines TRBV6-1 with TRBJ2-7, with D perhaps matching TRBD1 or TRBD2 (6 bases each). V was clipped by 2 bases and J by 5 bases, with 13 bases between them. This CDR3 contains 14 residues. Germline V gives CDR1 MNHNS, CDR2 SASEGT. As DNA, the CDR3 is TGTGCCAGCAGTGAATTAGGGGGGTACAACGAGCAGTACTTC. The encoded protein is CASSELGGYNEQYF.